A selection of T cell receptor beta chains follows, all from one sample in a study of beta chain features in type 1 diabetes. Profiling relied on immunoSEQ multiplex PCR, and the TCRdb table lists in-frame clones only, not all of them. Here the sample spans around 450,000 clones, 10% to 12% being singletons. Sequences were obtained from naive CD4+ T cells from blood. Receptor source: a woman under 30 in good health. Both conserved end residues are part of each CDR3. The order of the fields is clone size, D gene, V gene, J gene, CDR3 DNA, CDR3 protein. D genes are given only for firm matches. A clone size is listed for some rows: how often the clone was seen (once, few, many), or a class if it is expanded.

.	.	TRBV15	TRBJ1-1	TGTGCCACCAGCAGGCTGGGATCGAACACTGAAGCTTTCTTT	CATSRLGSNTEAFF
.	TRBD1	TRBV29-1	TRBJ1-2	TGCAGCGTTGGAGACAGGGAATACTATGGCTACACCTTC	CSVGDREYYGYTF
few	.	TRBV29-1	TRBJ2-1	TGCAGCGTTGGGGCAGACTCCTACAATGAGCAGTTCTTC	CSVGADSYNEQFF
.	.	TRBV5-1	TRBJ2-1	TGCGCCAGCAGCTTAGGGAGGCTTAGCAATGAGCAGTTCTTC	CASSLGRLSNEQFF
.	TRBD1	TRBV4-1	TRBJ1-6	TGCGCCAGCAGCCCCGGGACAGGGCCCAGCTCCTATAATTCACCCCTCCACTTT	CASSPGTGPSSYNSPLHF
.	.	TRBV2	TRBJ2-1	TGTGCCAGCAGTGATTACAGGGGACTACACAATGAGCAGTTCTTC	CASSDYRGLHNEQFF
few	TRBD2	TRBV19	TRBJ2-1	TGTGCCAGTACCAGCGGGAGGGCCCTCAATGAGCAGTTCTTC	CASTSGRALNEQFF
few	.	TRBV5-1	TRBJ2-1	TGCGCCAGCAGCTTGGAGCTAGCAAGGGGCAATGAGCAGTTCTTC	CASSLELARGNEQFF
.	TRBD1	TRBV2	TRBJ1-6	TGTGCCAGCAGCGGGGCAGGGGGGAATAATTCACCCCTCCACTTT	CASSGAGGNNSPLHF
.	TRBD1	TRBV5-1	TRBJ1-1	TGCGCCAGCAGCACTACAGGGGGCAGCACTGAAGCTTTCTTT	CASSTTGGSTEAFF
.	.	TRBV6-6	TRBJ1-2	TGTGCCAGCAGACCCCCAGGGAGAGCTAACTATGGCTACACCTTC	CASRPPGRANYGYTF
.	.	TRBV11-2	TRBJ2-7	TGTGCCAGCAGCTTTGGAGTGCTTCCCGAGCAGTACTTC	CASSFGVLPEQYF
.	.	TRBV30	TRBJ2-2	TGTGCCTGGAGTGTTTTCGGCGGACGGAGAACACCGGGGGAGCTGTTTTTT	CAWSVFGGRRTPGELFF
few	TRBD1	TRBV15	TRBJ1-5	TGTGCCACCAGCCTGCGACAGGGAAATTCGCCCCAGCATTTT	CATSLRQGNSPQHF
.	.	TRBV6-5	TRBJ1-1	TGTGCCGTTACCCGAGAGATGAACACTGAAGCTTTCTTT	CAVTREMNTEAFF
.	TRBD2	TRBV7-8	TRBJ2-3	TGTGCCAGCAGCCTCCGGACTAGCGGCACAGATACGCAGTATTTT	CASSLRTSGTDTQYF
.	.	TRBV2	TRBJ1-2	TGTGCCAGCGAGGGTAATGGCTACACCTTC	CASEGNGYTF
few	.	TRBV5-1	TRBJ1-2	TGCGCCAGCAGTGTCCGCCGCAGGGCTGTTTACTATGGCTACACCTTC	CASSVRRRAVYYGYTF
few	.	TRBV2	TRBJ2-2	TGTGCCAGCAGGAACCGGGACCCCACCGGGGAGCTGTTTTTT	CASRNRDPTGELFF
.	.	TRBV29-1	TRBJ1-2	TGCAGCGCTGAGGCCCCTTGGGGCTACACCTTC	CSAEAPWGYTF
few	.	TRBV30	TRBJ2-3	TGTGCCTGGACACTGGGAGGAGCTGATACGCAGTATTTT	CAWTLGGADTQYF
.	.	TRBV9	TRBJ1-2	TGTGCCAGCAGCCCTGACATACATGATCGTTTGGTCCCGGGAGGTACCTTC	CASSPDIHDRLVPGGTF
.	.	TRBV5-1	TRBJ1-2	TGCGCCAGCAGCTTTTCGGTCCCTGCGGAGGGCTACACCTTC	CASSFSVPAEGYTF
.	.	TRBV7-3	TRBJ1-5	TGTGCCAGCAGCTTAACGGAGGGTCAGCCCCAGCATTTT	CASSLTEGQPQHF
.	.	TRBV30	TRBJ2-5	TGTGCCTGGAGTGACCCGGGTCCATTAACCCAGTACTTC	CAWSDPGPLTQYF
.	.	TRBV27	TRBJ2-6	TGTGCCACCAAACAGGGCCCTGGGGCCAACGTCCTGACTTTC	CATKQGPGANVLTF
.	.	TRBV5-1	TRBJ2-7	TGCGCCAGCAGCTTGACGCAGACCTACGAGCAGTACTTC	CASSLTQTYEQYF
few	TRBD2	TRBV4-2	TRBJ2-3	TGTGCCAGCAGCCAAGATCCGCAGCGGGGGGGCACAGATACGCAGTATTTT	CASSQDPQRGGTDTQYF
.	.	TRBV7-9	TRBJ2-2	TGTGCCAGCAGCCTCAGCACCGGGGAGCTGTTTTTT	CASSLSTGELFF
.	.	TRBV5-1	TRBJ2-5	TGCGCCAGCAGCTCCTCTTGGGGTAGCGGACAAGAGACCCAGTACTTC	CASSSSWGSGQETQYF
.	TRBD1	TRBV6-1	TRBJ2-1	TGTGCCAGCAGTGGCCGGGACAGGAAGAACCAAAATTGGGATGAGCAGTTCTTC	CASSGRDRKNQNWDEQFF
few	TRBD1	TRBV7-9	TRBJ1-2	TGTGCCAGCAGCTTCCCGGGACAGGGACAATACACCTTC	CASSFPGQGQYTF